These 32 T cell receptor beta chains share one sample of origin, sequenced in a study of control samples from healthy donors and cancer patients. Libraries were prepared by immunoSEQ multiplex PCR; TCRdb keeps only in-frame clonotypes and omits some of them. The sample records about 130,000 clones, 92% being singletons. Sequencing was done on a sample of blood. All receptors come from a woman aged 50 to 60 in good health.

The rearrangement joins TRBV29-1 to TRBJ2-7; D is unclear. The germline V gene encodes CDR1 SQVTM and CDR2 ANQGSEA. The CDR3 sequence is 12 residues long. Deletions cut 3 bases from V and 7 bases from J, with 13 bases between. This CDR3 reads CSVERQPGEQYF. The CDR3 DNA reads as TGCAGCGTTGAGCGGCAGCCTGGGGAGCAGTACTTC.

This clone appeared once. The V gene is TRBV29-1, the J gene TRBJ1-1; 12 positions agree with TRBD1. Trimming at V came to 6 bases and at J to 0 bases, leaving 5 bases not matched to a gene. Per the germline V gene, CDR1 is SQVTM and CDR2 is ANQGSEA. The CDR3 has 15 amino acids. CDR3 nucleotides: TGCAGCGTAGCCGGGACAGGGGGCATGAACACTGAAGCTTTCTTT. Protein sequence: CSVAGTGGMNTEAFF.

This sequence joins TRBV5-1 and TRBJ2-4, with 9 bases fitting TRBD2. CDR3 size: 14 residues. The germline V gene has CDR1 SGHRS and CDR2 YFSETQ. The V segment lost 7 bases and the J segment 8 bases; nucleotides outside the gene matches: 10. Written as DNA, the CDR3 is TGCGCCAGCGACGGCGGAGCGGGAGGCGACATTCAGTACTTC. It yields the protein CASDGGAGGDIQYF.

The V call is TRBV13, the J call TRBJ2-5; 8 nucleotides match TRBD2. CDR1 is PRHDT and CDR2 is FYEKMQ in the germline V gene (reference sequence). The CDR3 is 17 residues long. Germline trimming cut 2 bases from V and 3 bases from J; bases unmatched to any gene: 11. CDR3 sequence (DNA): TGTGCCAGCAGCTTATGGATTAGCGGGGCGATTAAAGAGACCCAGTACTTC. Its translation is CASSLWISGAIKETQYF. The full variable domain, with the rest looked up from reference TRBV13 and TRBJ2-5, is AAGVIQSPRHLIKEKRETATLKCYPIPRHDTVYWYQQGPGQDPQFLISFYEKMQSDKGSIPDRFSAQQFSDYHSELNMSSLELGDSALYFCASSLWISGAIKETQYFGPGTRLLVL.

The gene calls are TRBV9 and TRBJ1-3; D call uncertain. Germline CDR1 reads SGDLS; CDR2 reads YYNGEE. The CDR3 runs 15 residues. V gave up 3 bases and J gave up 4 bases, with 14 bases separating them. The chain's CDR3 is CASSETDGLGNTIYF. The CDR3, as DNA: TGTGCCAGCAGCGAAACGGACGGTTTAGGAAACACCATATATTTT.

This clone has more than one count but fewer than ten. The gene calls are TRBV5-1 and TRBJ1-1; D remains ambiguous. The CDR3 extends over 14 amino acids. The germline CDR1 and CDR2 sequences are SGHRS and YFSETQ. The V end lost 4 bases, the J end lost 1 base, and 11 bases lay between the germline ends. This CDR3 reads CASSPGGQNTEAFF. CDR3 bases: TGCGCCAGCAGCCCCGGCGGGCAGAACACTGAAGCTTTCTTT.

The V gene is TRBV5-1, the J gene TRBJ2-7; 10 bases are shared with TRBD1. Germline assignment: CDR1 SGHRS and CDR2 YFSETQ. J gave up 2 bases and V 4 bases, and 3 bases lay outside the gene matches. CDR3 length: 14 amino acids. CDR3 nucleotide sequence: TGCGCCAGCAGCCATGGGACAGGGGCCTACGAGCAGTACTTC. It yields the protein CASSHGTGAYEQYF.

V and J are TRBV11-2 and TRBJ1-2, with D unresolved. CDR1 and CDR2 from the germline V gene are SGHAT and FQNNGV. V was shortened by 5 bases and J by 6 bases, with 22 bases between the two germline ends. The CDR3 sequence is 16 residues long. CDR3 sequence reads: CASSQRTGIGRDGYTF. CDR3 DNA sequence: TGTGCCAGCAGCCAACGGACCGGGATTGGGAGGGATGGCTACACCTTC.

This clone was detected only once. The chain joins TRBV7-6 to TRBJ1-5; 10 bases are a match to TRBD1. The V and J ends lost 5 bases and 1 base, in that order; junction bases with no gene match: 8. Germline values: CDR1 SGHVS, CDR2 FNYEAQ. The CDR3 has 17 residues. The CDR3 DNA follows: TGTGCCAGCAGCCCCTCGACAGGGGGCTGGAGCAATCAGCCCCAGCATTTT. Amino acid sequence: CASSPSTGGWSNQPQHF.

This rearrangement joins TRBV15 to TRBJ2-7; D is ambiguous. This CDR3 has 12 residues. Germline-derived CDR1 and CDR2 are LNHNV and YYDKDF (reference sequence). The V and J ends lost 0 bases and 4 bases respectively, with 4 bases between them. CDR3 region: CATSRDRYEQYF. As DNA, the CDR3 is TGTGCCACCAGCAGAGATCGATACGAGCAGTACTTC.

This chain uses TRBV6-5 with TRBJ2-3; TRBD1 matches at 7 bases. The CDR3 runs to 16 residues. V lost 4 bases and J lost 5; bases outside the gene matches: 12. In germline, CDR1 is MNHEY, CDR2 SVGAGI. The CDR3 coding sequence is TGTGCCAGCAGTTTTGACAGGGCAAATGCTGGAGATACGCAGTATTTT. This encodes CASSFDRANAGDTQYF.

J is TRBJ1-1 and V is TRBV28, with 9 bases that match TRBD1. Trimming cost V 6 bases and J 2 bases; bases outside gene matches: 1. CDR1 and CDR2 (germline): MDHEN, SYDVKM. The CDR3 runs 13 residues. CDR3 nucleotide sequence: TGTGCCAGCAGCACAGGGGGCAACACTGAAGCTTTCTTT. This encodes CASSTGGNTEAFF.

The CDR3 DNA reads TGTGCCAGCAGTGACGCGGGAGGGTATTCCTACGAGCAGTACTTC. This gives the protein CASSDAGGYSYEQYF. The chain recombines TRBV2 with TRBJ2-7; 9 positions match TRBD2. Unmatched junction bases numbered 4, after V lost 3 bases and J lost 1 base. Germline V gives CDR1 SNHLY, CDR2 FYNNEI. The CDR3 has 15 amino acids.

The CDR3 DNA reads TGCGCCAGCAGTGAGGCACAGGGACCTTCACCCCTCCACTTT. Encoded protein: CASSEAQGPSPLHF. V usage is TRBV10-2 and J usage is TRBJ1-6; a weak D match, TRBD1 (6 bases). Looked up from germline, CDR1 is WSHSY and CDR2 is SAAADI. This CDR3 is built from 14 residues. Trimming pared 2 bases from V and 9 bases from J, leaving 11 bases between.

In this sample, this clone turned up a few times. The gene calls are TRBV28 and TRBJ1-2; 8 nucleotides line up with TRBD1. This CDR3 has 14 residues. Trimming removed 2 bases from V and 8 bases from J; junction bases left unmatched: 7. Looked up from germline, CDR1 is MDHEN and CDR2 is SYDVKM. The DNA of the CDR3 is TGTGCCAGCAGTTTACACCAGGGGGCGAGGGGCTACACCTTC. Protein sequence: CASSLHQGARGYTF.

In DNA, the CDR3 is TGTGCCAGCAGCCCCAATTATGACACTGAAGCTTTCTTT. Translated: CASSPNYDTEAFF. The chain combines TRBV7-9 with TRBJ1-1; no firm D call. CDR1 and CDR2 from the germline V gene are SEHNR and FQNEAQ (reference sequence). The CDR3 sequence is 13 residues long. V was clipped by 5 bases and J by 3 bases, with 10 bases between them.

The chain is built from TRBV7-8 and TRBJ2-7, with a tentative D call TRBD1 (5 bases). Trimming stripped 0 bases from V and 0 bases from J, with 12 bases between. Germline CDR1 reads SGHVS; CDR2 reads FQNEAQ. The CDR3 spans 16 residues. The chain's CDR3 is CASSLAGPPHSYEQYF. Written as DNA, the CDR3 is TGTGCCAGCAGCTTAGCGGGGCCCCCGCACTCCTACGAGCAGTACTTC.

V gene TRBV7-2 combines with J gene TRBJ1-5; D possibly corresponds to TRBD1 (5 bases). The germline V gene encodes CDR1 SGHTA and CDR2 FQGNSA. The ends were cut back, 2 bases at V and 0 bases at J, with 8 bases in the middle. CDR3 length: 15 amino acids. Here the CDR3 reads CASSLTTDSNQPQHF. The CDR3 nucleotides read TGTGCCAGCAGCTTAACGACAGATAGCAATCAGCCCCAGCATTTT.

This clone was seen just once. The V call is TRBV21-1, the J call TRBJ2-7. TRBV21-1 is termed a pseudogene. The CDR3 consists of 15 residues. CDR3: CASSKSIGIGYEQYF. The CDR3, as DNA: TGTGCCAGCAGCAAAAGCATAGGAATCGGCTACGAGCAGTACTTC.

The V call is TRBV3-1 (or the pseudogene TRBV3-2), the J call TRBJ2-6; D not resolved. The CDR3 runs to 15 residues. V dropped 4 bases and J dropped 0 bases, with 7 bases sitting between them. The V gene's germline CDR1 is LGHDT and CDR2 YNNKEL (reference sequence). The CDR3 protein is CASSPVHSGANVLTF. The CDR3 coding sequence is TGTGCCAGCAGCCCCGTCCACTCTGGGGCCAACGTCCTGACTTTC.

V and J are TRBV19 and TRBJ1-6; the D gene is possibly TRBD1 (5 bases). CDR3 length equals 13 residues. The ends were cut back, 5 bases at V and 9 bases at J, with 11 bases in the middle. Per germline, CDR1 LNHDA and CDR2 SQIVND (reference sequence). The CDR3 is CASSGQGVSPLHF. Here the CDR3 DNA reads TGTGCCAGTAGTGGGCAGGGTGTTTCACCCCTCCACTTT.

The V gene is TRBV19, the J gene TRBJ1-1; 7 bases align to TRBD1. The germline gives CDR1 LNHDA, CDR2 SQIVND (reference sequence). This CDR3 spans 15 amino acids. The junction had 10 bases not matched to a gene; V was cut back by 7 bases and J by 2 bases. The CDR3 protein is CASTQGVGINTEAFF. CDR3 nucleotides: TGTGCCAGTACCCAGGGGGTCGGAATCAACACTGAAGCTTTCTTT. The full variable domain, completed using reference TRBV19 and TRBJ1-1, is DGGITQSPKYLFRKEGQNVTLSCEQNLNHDAMYWYRQDPGQGLRLIYYSQIVNDFQKGDIAEGYSVSREKKESFPLTVTSAQKNPTAFYLCASTQGVGINTEAFFGQGTRLTVV.

The chain couples TRBV5-1 to TRBJ1-1, with D possibly matching TRBD1 (5 bases). CDR1 SGHRS and CDR2 YFSETQ come from the germline V gene. The CDR3 is 15 residues long. The V gene lost 4 bases and the J gene lost 0 bases, with 13 bases spanning the gap. CDR3 nucleotide sequence: TGCGCCAGCAGCCCATCTGGGGCTTTGAACACTGAAGCTTTCTTT. Translation gives CASSPSGALNTEAFF.

The rearrangement joins TRBV27 to TRBJ2-7; 12 bases line up with TRBD1. The CDR3 loop spans 14 amino acids. With 5 bases clipped from V and 6 bases from J, the junction kept 5 bases outside the gene matches. Looked up from germline, CDR1 is MNHEY and CDR2 is SMNVEV (reference sequence). CDR3 bases: TGTGCCAGCAGTAGGGACAGGGGGCAGGGCGAGCAGTACTTC. Translated: CASSRDRGQGEQYF.

This chain connects TRBV5-1 to TRBJ2-3, with a possible D match to TRBD1 (6 bases). The CDR3 runs to 16 residues. Germline CDR1 SGHRS, CDR2 YFSETQ. The V and J ends lost 1 base and 1 base respectively, with 13 bases between them. Written as DNA, the CDR3 is TGCGCCAGCAGCTTGAGGGCCAGGGGTGGCACAGATACGCAGTATTTT. Amino acid sequence: CASSLRARGGTDTQYF.

As to this clone: In the same sample, other DNA sequences code for this CDR3. The chain combines TRBV5-1 with TRBJ1-1; no clear D gene. V shed 0 bases and J shed 1 base, with 4 bases lying between them. CDR3 length equals 13 residues. Per the germline V gene, CDR1 is SGHRS and CDR2 is YFSETQ. The CDR3 loop reads CASSLDPNTEAFF. Written as DNA, the CDR3 is TGCGCCAGCAGCTTGGACCCGAACACTGAAGCTTTCTTT.

The chain joins TRBV29-1 to TRBJ1-1, with TRBD1 matching over 9 bases. Per the germline V gene, CDR1 is SQVTM and CDR2 is ANQGSEA. The junction had 4 bases not matched to a gene; V was cut back by 5 bases and J by 9 bases. The CDR3 is 11 residues long. CDR3 residues: CSVIGQGKAFF. The CDR3 DNA is TGCAGCGTTATTGGACAGGGGAAAGCTTTCTTT.

The chain combines TRBV24-1 with TRBJ2-3; 10 bases are shared with TRBD2. This CDR3 region has 19 residues. Unmatched junction bases numbered 16, after V lost 7 bases and J lost 1 base. Germline V lookup: CDR1 KGHDR, CDR2 SFDVKD. CDR3 nucleotide sequence: TGTGCCACCAGCCAGGGAATGTATAAGCGGGAGGGAGGCACAGATACGCAGTATTTT. It specifies CATSQGMYKREGGTDTQYF.

The chain links TRBV19 to TRBJ2-7; 7 positions agree with TRBD2. This CDR3 region has 17 residues. The germline V gene has CDR1 LNHDA and CDR2 SQIVND (reference sequence). The J segment lost 2 bases and the V segment lost 5 bases, leaving 15 bases of the junction unmatched. CDR3 sequence (DNA): TGTGCCAGTAGTCGCCACGCTACCCAAGCGGGGCCCTACGAGCAGTACTTC. Translation: CASSRHATQAGPYEQYF.

The chain couples TRBV5-1 to TRBJ2-7; 10 bases match TRBD2. V was clipped by 3 bases and J by 3 bases; unmatched bases: 9. CDR1 SGHRS and CDR2 YFSETQ come from the germline V gene. The CDR3 contains 16 residues. DNA of the CDR3: TGCGCCAGCAGCTCAGAGCGGGGGGGATCTCGCTACGAGCAGTACTTC. This encodes CASSSERGGSRYEQYF.

V usage is TRBV25-1 and J usage is TRBJ2-2; D is uncertain. V was cut by 8 bases and J by 9 bases, with 7 bases left in between. The CDR3 length is 10 residues. The germline V gene has CDR1 MGHDK and CDR2 SYGVNS. For the CDR3, the DNA is TGTGCCAGCTGGGTAAGGGAGCTGTTTTTT. It translates to CASWVRELFF.

This sequence joins TRBV27 and TRBJ1-1; possibly TRBD1 for D (5 bases). V gave up 3 bases and J gave up 5 bases, with 13 bases separating them. CDR3 length: 14 amino acids. Germline CDR1 is MNHEY and CDR2 is SMNVEV (reference sequence). CDR3 loop: CASSFLTASTEAFF. The CDR3 nucleotides read TGTGCCAGCAGTTTCCTGACAGCGTCTACTGAAGCTTTCTTT.